These 30 T cell receptor beta chains were sequenced from one sample in a study of CD8 T cells in Susac syndrome. An amount of RNA that ranged from roughly 0.5 to 1 ug was reverse transcribed with random hexamers. One entry per CDR3 protein results from TCRdb running MiXCR on the immunoSEQ multiplex PCR reads. The top ten clones hold about 0.17% of a sample with about 300,000 distinct CDR3 sequences, about 88% of them seen once. The sequenced sample was CD8+ T cells from PBMCs. The receptor source for this set is a human donor with multiple sclerosis.

The J gene is TRBJ2-3, the V gene TRBV19, with 8 nucleotides matching TRBD2. In germline, CDR1 is LNHDA, CDR2 SQIVND (reference sequence). The V segment lost 5 bases and the J segment 2 bases; nucleotides outside the gene matches: 9. The CDR3 sequence is 16 residues long. CDR3 amino acids: CASSPLSGGYTDTQYF. The CDR3 nucleotides are TGTGCCAGTAGTCCATTAAGCGGGGGATACACAGATACGCAGTATTTT.

The CDR3 region has the DNA TGTGCCAGCACGGCGGCCCGGCGGGGGAGCTCCTACGAGCAGTACTTC. Translation: CASTAARRGSSYEQYF. This sequence joins TRBV5-6 and TRBJ2-7; 7 bases match TRBD2. The V gene's germline CDR1 is SGHDT and CDR2 YYEEEE. V lost 6 bases, J lost 0 bases, and 12 bases stayed unmatched. The CDR3 runs to 16 residues.

The rearrangement joins TRBV28 to TRBJ2-5; either TRBD1 or TRBD2 may supply D (5 bases each). The V end lost 5 bases, the J end lost 5 bases, and 15 bases lay between the germline ends. CDR1 is MDHEN, CDR2 SYDVKM, per germline. The CDR3 runs to 14 residues. CDR3 sequence: CASSPGWGSETQYF. In nucleotides, the CDR3 is TGTGCCAGCAGTCCCGGATGGGGGTCGGAGACCCAGTACTTC.

The rearrangement links TRBV20-1 to TRBJ1-1, with 8 bases fitting TRBD1. Germline V gene data show CDR1 as DFQATT and CDR2 as SNEGSKA (reference sequence). The CDR3 extends over 14 amino acids. The J segment lost 6 bases and the V segment lost 7 bases, leaving 13 bases of the junction unmatched. CDR3 bases: TGCAGTGGAAGGGAGCACAGGGGGAGGGCTGAAGCTTTCTTT. Translating gives CSGREHRGRAEAFF.

The count of this clonotype is one. The gene calls are TRBV29-1 and TRBJ2-5; 8 bases are a match to TRBD2. V was clipped by 6 bases and J by 5 bases; unmatched bases: 11. In germline, CDR1 is SQVTM, CDR2 ANQGSEA. The CDR3 length is 14 residues. The CDR3 is CSVSGGPWGETQYF. The CDR3 DNA reads as TGCAGCGTGTCGGGGGGGCCGTGGGGGGAGACCCAGTACTTC.

The chain carries TRBV12-2 and TRBJ2-7; the D call of TRBD2 is as the table states it, not checked on the DNA. TRBV12-2 is labeled a pseudogene. This CDR3 is 16 amino acids long. CDR3 coding DNA: TGTGCAAGTCGCTTAGCAGACGGAGGGCCCTCGTACGAGCAGTACTTC. Amino acids: CASRLADGGPSYEQYF.

This chain joins TRBV20-1 and TRBJ1-1; D call uncertain. Deletions cut 8 bases from V and 3 bases from J, with 13 bases between. The germline CDR1 and CDR2 sequences are DFQATT and SNEGSKA (reference sequence). The CDR3 extends over 12 amino acids. CDR3 in DNA: TGCAGTATCTTGAGGGCGGACACTGAAGCTTTCTTT. Translating gives CSILRADTEAFF.

The chain has TRBV29-1 and TRBJ1-2, with TRBD1 identical over 8 bases. V lost 1 base, J lost 2 bases, and 15 bases stayed unmatched. The CDR3 contains 18 residues. Per the germline V gene, CDR1 is SQVTM and CDR2 is ANQGSEA. The CDR3 sequence is CSVEVTGGVGGENYGYTF. As DNA, the CDR3 is TGCAGCGTTGAAGTAACAGGGGGAGTAGGCGGAGAAAACTATGGCTACACCTTC.

V gene TRBV14 combines with J gene TRBJ2-1, with 11 bases that match TRBD2. Germline CDR1 and CDR2: SGHDN and FVKESK. This CDR3 contains 15 residues. The V segment lost 5 bases and the J segment 6 bases; nucleotides outside the gene matches: 6. The CDR3 here is CASSLGLAVGNEQFF. The DNA for the CDR3 is TGTGCCAGCAGCTTGGGACTAGCGGTGGGCAATGAGCAGTTCTTC.

This clonotype showed up just once. The rearrangement joins TRBV4-3 to TRBJ2-1, with D hard to call. Between the trimmed V and J ends, which lost 2 bases and 10 bases, there was a span of 9 bases. The CDR3 totals 12 residues. Per the germline V gene, CDR1 is LGHNA and CDR2 is YSLEER. The CDR3 protein is CASSQFEREQFF. The CDR3 DNA follows: TGCGCCAGCAGCCAATTTGAACGGGAGCAGTTCTTC.

The chain links TRBV4-1 to TRBJ2-1; possibly TRBD2 for D (5 bases). Trimming took off 0 bases at V and 4 bases at J, with 13 bases between the two ends. The length of the CDR3 is 16 residues. Per the germline V gene, CDR1 is MGHRA and CDR2 is YSYEKL. CDR3 DNA: TGCGCCAGCAGCCAAGATGGCGCGGGCTTATACAATGAGCAGTTCTTC. It codes for CASSQDGAGLYNEQFF.

J is TRBJ2-7 and V is TRBV7-2; D unresolved. The CDR3 contains 14 residues. Germline loops: CDR1 SGHTA, CDR2 FQGNSA. Trimming left V 5 bases short and J 2 bases short, with 13 bases between. CDR3 protein: CASSTGFGAYEQYF. The CDR3 DNA sequence: TGTGCCAGCAGCACCGGGTTTGGGGCCTACGAGCAGTACTTC.

Written as DNA, the CDR3 is TGCAGCGCGGAGGGGGACTATTTGAATGAGCAGTTCTTC. It codes for CSAEGDYLNEQFF. The rearrangement uses TRBV29-1 and TRBJ2-1, with D maybe TRBD2 (7 bases). CDR3 length: 13 amino acids. Deletions cut 7 bases from V and 7 bases from J, with 17 bases between. The germline V gene encodes CDR1 SQVTM and CDR2 ANQGSEA.

This chain links TRBV11-2 with TRBJ2-3; 7 bases fit TRBD2. The CDR3 is 16 amino acids. Germline assignment: CDR1 SGHAT and CDR2 FQNNGV. V dropped 0 bases and J dropped 4; count of bases not matched to a gene: 7. CDR3 DNA: TGTGCCAGCAGCTTAGAATCTCGCGGGAGCGCAGATACGCAGTATTTT. Residues: CASSLESRGSADTQYF.

The chain carries TRBV27 and TRBJ2-5, with TRBD2 as a possible D gene (5 bases). V was pared by 6 bases and J by 5 bases, with 28 bases between. The CDR3 contains 18 residues. CDR1 is MNHEY and CDR2 is SMNVEV in the germline V gene (reference sequence). This CDR3 reads CASSQVGGPSLERETQYF. CDR3 sequence (DNA): TGTGCCAGCAGCCAGGTGGGCGGGCCCTCACTCGAAAGGGAGACCCAGTACTTC.

J is TRBJ2-7 and V is TRBV4-2; D possibly corresponds to TRBD2 (5 bases). The CDR3 contains 14 residues. The V end was cut by 1 base, the J end by 6 bases, with 13 bases between. The germline CDR1 and CDR2 sequences are LGHNA and YNFKEQ. The CDR3: CASSQGARDLEQYF. The CDR3 nucleotides read TGTGCCAGCAGCCAAGGGGCTCGGGATCTCGAGCAGTACTTC.

The gene calls are TRBV7-9 and TRBJ2-7; maybe TRBD2 (6 bases). The germline CDR1 and CDR2 sequences are SEHNR and FQNEAQ (reference sequence). This CDR3 region has 12 residues. V shed 5 bases and J shed 6 bases, with 11 bases lying between them. The CDR3 coding sequence is TGTGCCAGCAGCCCAGCGGGCGGCGAGCAGTACTTC. Translating gives CASSPAGGEQYF.

The rearrangement links TRBV28 to TRBJ1-1, with D uncertain. The V and J ends lost 6 bases and 5 bases respectively, with 19 bases between them. Germline values: CDR1 MDHEN, CDR2 SYDVKM. The CDR3 runs 15 residues. CDR3: CASSLAREGKTEAFF. The CDR3 DNA follows: TGTGCCAGCAGCCTGGCGCGTGAGGGTAAAACTGAAGCTTTCTTT.

The CDR3 region is CSASYQGLGQPQHF. The DNA of the CDR3 is TGCAGTGCTAGTTATCAGGGGTTGGGTCAGCCCCAGCATTTT. This sequence joins TRBV20-1 and TRBJ1-5; D perhaps matches TRBD1 (6 bases). CDR3 size: 14 residues. V lost 3 bases and J 6 bases, leaving 15 bases between the germline ends. Germline V gene data show CDR1 as DFQATT and CDR2 as SNEGSKA (reference sequence).

The V gene is TRBV4-3, the J gene TRBJ2-5; D unresolved. The CDR3 is made up of 12 amino acids. V lost 4 bases and J lost 5, with 8 bases in between. Germline lookup yields CDR1 LGHNA and CDR2 YSLEER. Here the CDR3 DNA reads TGCGCCAGCAGCCCGACGGGCGAGACCCAGTACTTC. Protein sequence: CASSPTGETQYF.

The chain links TRBV4-3 to TRBJ1-5; D is unclear. Trimming shortened V by 0 bases and J by 0 bases, and 9 bases separated the two germline ends. The CDR3 totals 16 residues. Germline loops: CDR1 LGHNA, CDR2 YSLEER. CDR3 sequence: CASSQDSDHSNQPQHF. The CDR3 bases are TGCGCCAGCAGCCAAGATTCTGACCATAGCAATCAGCCCCAGCATTTT.

The chain has TRBV7-9 and TRBJ1-4, with unresolved D. V lost 1 base to trimming and J lost 7 bases, with 10 bases between them. CDR1 SEHNR and CDR2 FQNEAQ come from the germline V gene (reference sequence). The CDR3 sequence is 14 residues long. CDR3 protein: CASSLVINREKLFF. CDR3 DNA sequence: TGTGCCAGCAGCTTAGTCATTAACCGTGAAAAACTGTTTTTT.

This clonotype appeared a few times. The V and J genes are TRBV7-2 and TRBJ2-7; no clear D gene. Germline CDR1 SGHTA, CDR2 FQGNSA. Trimming pared 1 base from V and 5 bases from J, leaving 15 bases between. CDR3 length equals 15 residues. The chain's CDR3 is CASSLVLSPSDEQYF. CDR3 sequence (DNA): TGTGCCAGCAGCTTAGTGCTGAGTCCCTCTGACGAGCAGTACTTC.

The chain joins TRBV5-6 to TRBJ2-2, with D maybe TRBD1 (6 bases). The germline gives CDR1 SGHDT, CDR2 YYEEEE. There are 18 residues in the CDR3. V shed 3 bases and J shed 8 bases, with 26 bases lying between them. The CDR3 loop reads CASSSLGTDRLYTGELFF. DNA of the CDR3: TGTGCCAGCAGCTCCCTGGGGACCGACAGGCTGTATACGGGGGAGCTGTTTTTT. Drawing the rest from reference TRBV5-6 and TRBJ2-2, the complete variable domain is DAGVTQSPTHLIKTRGQQVTLRCSPKSGHDTVSWYQQALGQGPQFIFQYYEEEERQRGNFPDRFSGHQFPNYSSELNVNALLLGDSALYLCASSSLGTDRLYTGELFFGEGSRLTVL.

V usage is TRBV19 and J usage is TRBJ1-5; D is perhaps TRBD1 (5 bases). V gave up 10 bases and J gave up 4 bases, with 14 bases separating them. CDR1 is LNHDA, CDR2 SQIVND, per germline (reference sequence). This CDR3 comprises 13 residues. The CDR3 DNA sequence: TGTGCCACCCTCGGGGGGTGGAATCAGCCCCAGCATTTT. Protein: CATLGGWNQPQHF.

The chain carries TRBV23-1 and TRBJ2-3; the D gene is possibly TRBD1 (5 bases). TRBV23-1 counts as an open reading frame of uncertain function. V was clipped by 2 bases and J by 1 base, with 22 bases between them. The CDR3 runs 19 residues. This CDR3 reads CASSQLLGARDRCTDTQYF. CDR3 nucleotides: TGCGCCAGCAGTCAACTCCTAGGGGCGAGAGACCGATGCACAGATACGCAGTATTTT.

CDR3 nucleotide sequence: TGTGCCAGCAGTATTGGACTAGCGGGGATCTACGAGCAGTACTTC. It is translated as CASSIGLAGIYEQYF. V and J are TRBV12-3 or TRBV12-4 and TRBJ2-7; 12 bases line up with TRBD2. The CDR3 loop spans 15 amino acids. The trim removed 5 bases at V and 3 bases at J, leaving 5 bases unmatched.

V is TRBV6-2 or TRBV6-3 and J is TRBJ2-1; D is unresolved. This CDR3 has 14 residues. Germline V gene sequence: CDR1 MNHEY, CDR2 SVGEGT. Trimming removed 5 bases at V and 2 bases at J, with 10 bases between. This chain's CDR3 is CASSGVEAYNEQFF. The DNA for the CDR3 is TGTGCCAGCAGTGGGGTAGAGGCCTACAATGAGCAGTTCTTC.

The rearrangement uses TRBV7-9 and TRBJ2-1; tentatively, D is TRBD2 (6 bases). Trimming left V 8 bases short and J 0 bases short, with 17 bases between. The length of the CDR3 is 16 residues. Per germline, CDR1 SEHNR and CDR2 FQNEAQ (reference sequence). CDR3 amino acids: CASPASAVGSYNEQFF. CDR3 nucleotide sequence: TGTGCCAGCCCCGCTAGCGCCGTAGGCTCCTACAATGAGCAGTTCTTC.

This chain links TRBV10-3 with TRBJ2-7, with D possibly being TRBD1 (6 bases). The CDR3 loop spans 14 amino acids. Looked up from germline, CDR1 is ENHRY and CDR2 is SYGVKD. Trimming stripped 3 bases from V and 3 bases from J, with 12 bases between. This CDR3 is CAISEGRGFYEQYF. The CDR3 DNA reads TGTGCCATCAGTGAAGGCAGGGGTTTCTACGAGCAGTACTTC.